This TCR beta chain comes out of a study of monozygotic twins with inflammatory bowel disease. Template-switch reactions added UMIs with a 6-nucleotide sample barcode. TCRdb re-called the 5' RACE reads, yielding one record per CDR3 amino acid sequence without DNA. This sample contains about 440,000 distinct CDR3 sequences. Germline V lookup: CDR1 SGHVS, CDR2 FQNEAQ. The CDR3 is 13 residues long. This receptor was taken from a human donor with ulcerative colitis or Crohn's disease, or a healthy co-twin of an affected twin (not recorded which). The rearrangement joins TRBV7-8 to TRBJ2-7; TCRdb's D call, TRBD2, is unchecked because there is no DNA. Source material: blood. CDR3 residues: CASSAGFYYEQYF.